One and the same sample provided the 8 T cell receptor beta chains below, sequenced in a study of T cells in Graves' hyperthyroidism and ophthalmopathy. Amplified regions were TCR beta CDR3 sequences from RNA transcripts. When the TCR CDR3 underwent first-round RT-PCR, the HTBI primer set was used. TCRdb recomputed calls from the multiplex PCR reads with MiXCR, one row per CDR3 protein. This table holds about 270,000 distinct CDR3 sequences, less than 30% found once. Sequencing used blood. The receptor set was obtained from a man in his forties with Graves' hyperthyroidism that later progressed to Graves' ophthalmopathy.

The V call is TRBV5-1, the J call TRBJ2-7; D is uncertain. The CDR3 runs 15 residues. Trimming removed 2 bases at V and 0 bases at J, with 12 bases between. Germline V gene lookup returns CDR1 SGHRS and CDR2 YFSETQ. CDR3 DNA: TGCGCCAGCAGCTTTGACTCCAGGAGCTCCTACGAGCAGTACTTC. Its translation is CASSFDSRSSYEQYF. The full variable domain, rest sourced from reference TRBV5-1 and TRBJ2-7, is KAGVTQTPRYLIKTRGQQVTLSCSPISGHRSVSWYQQTPGQGLQFLFEYFSETQRNKGNFPGRFSGRQFSNSRSEMNVSTLELGDSALYLCASSFDSRSSYEQYFGPGTRLTVT.

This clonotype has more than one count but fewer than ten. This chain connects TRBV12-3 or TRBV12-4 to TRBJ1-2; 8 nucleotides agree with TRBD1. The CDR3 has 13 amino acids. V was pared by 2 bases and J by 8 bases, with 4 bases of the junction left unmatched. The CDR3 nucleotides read TGTGCCAGCAGTTTAAGGGGGACAGGCGGCTACACCTTC. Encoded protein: CASSLRGTGGYTF.

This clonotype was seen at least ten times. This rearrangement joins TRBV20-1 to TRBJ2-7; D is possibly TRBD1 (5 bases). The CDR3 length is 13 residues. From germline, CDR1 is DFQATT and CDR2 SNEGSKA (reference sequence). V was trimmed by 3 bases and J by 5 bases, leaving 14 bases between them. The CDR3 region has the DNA TGCAGTGCTAGCACCCCAGACAGAAACGAGCAGTACTTC. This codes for CSASTPDRNEQYF.

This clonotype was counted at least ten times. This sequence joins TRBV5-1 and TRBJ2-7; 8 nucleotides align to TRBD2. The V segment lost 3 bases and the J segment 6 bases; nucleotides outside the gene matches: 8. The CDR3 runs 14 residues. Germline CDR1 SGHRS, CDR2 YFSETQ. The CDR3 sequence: CASSSVREGSEQYF. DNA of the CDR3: TGCGCCAGCAGCTCCGTACGGGAGGGCAGCGAGCAGTACTTC.

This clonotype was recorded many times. The CDR3 loop reads CSARGLNYEQYF. The CDR3 bases are TGCAGTGCTAGGGGGCTGAATTATGAGCAGTACTTC. This chain joins TRBV20-1 and TRBJ2-7; D perhaps matches TRBD1 (5 bases). Germline V gene lookup returns CDR1 DFQATT and CDR2 SNEGSKA (reference sequence). The CDR3 sequence is 12 residues long. The ends were cut back, 3 bases at V and 7 bases at J, with 13 bases in the middle.

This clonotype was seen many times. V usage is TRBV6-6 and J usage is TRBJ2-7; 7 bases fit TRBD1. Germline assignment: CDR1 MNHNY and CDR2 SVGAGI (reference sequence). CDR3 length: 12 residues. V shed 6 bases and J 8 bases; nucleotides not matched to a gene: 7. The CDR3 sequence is CASRPTGRQQYF. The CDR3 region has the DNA TGTGCCAGCAGACCGACAGGGAGACAGCAGTACTTC.

CDR3 sequence (DNA): TGCAGTGCTGGTTCGGCGGGACAATACGAGCAGTACTTC. This encodes CSAGSAGQYEQYF. The rearrangement links TRBV20-1 to TRBJ2-7; D may be TRBD1 or TRBD2 (6 bases each). CDR1 is DFQATT, CDR2 SNEGSKA, per germline (reference sequence). The CDR3 is 13 residues long. V was cut by 5 bases and J by 4 bases, with 15 bases left in between.

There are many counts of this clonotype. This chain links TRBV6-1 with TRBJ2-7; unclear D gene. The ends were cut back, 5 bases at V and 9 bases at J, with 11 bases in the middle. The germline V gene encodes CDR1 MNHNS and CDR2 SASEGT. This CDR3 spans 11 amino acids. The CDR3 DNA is TGTGCCAGCAGTTATTTGGGCCTGCAGTACTTC. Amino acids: CASSYLGLQYF.